Detailed here is one TCR beta chain. This sample was taken from a study of blood T cell repertoires in COVID-19. The overall study: COVID-19 samples collected from the United States, Italy and Spain covered acute and convalescent phases. PBMCs, B-cell-depleted T cells, or T cells were the source of the cDNA or gDNA that made up the material.

In the original processing: Estimated nucleated cell counts came from reference gene primer amplification. TCRdb's table, derived via immunoSEQ multiplex PCR, lists solely in-frame clones and lacks some. The D gene and trimming were derived from the DNA, and the V and J assignments and clone size from that table. In the table there are some 48,000 clones, about 86% of which are singletons. This CDR3 contains 16 residues. V was pared by 6 bases and J by 9 bases, with 16 bases of the junction left unmatched. Germline-derived CDR1 and CDR2 are MNHNY and SVGAGI (reference sequence). The V and J genes are TRBV6-6 and TRBJ2-1, with 8 bases aligning to TRBD2. The source is a human donor in a cohort sampled during active COVID-19. What was sequenced was peripheral blood. CDR3 loop: CASRSTGGPFYGEQFF. As DNA, the CDR3 is TGTGCCAGCAGGTCCACGGGGGGGCCTTTCTATGGTGAGCAGTTCTTC.